This TCR beta chain is drawn from a study of Ad26.COV2.S vaccination and SARS-CoV-2 variants. Overall study: The authors gave Ad26.COV2.S intramuscularly, either once or twice 56 days apart. The study's findings and limits: Spike-specific TCR breadth was greater after Ad26.COV2.S than placebo. Substantial breadth was reported for post-vaccination spike-specific CD8+ and CD4+ T cells.

Treatment here: some 20 received Ad26.COV2.S at low or high dose, single or two shots; 5 received placebo; per-sample allocation not given. It was on day 63 after the first vaccine or placebo injection that samples were taken. A remark on this clone: Its antigen is currently unknown.

Here immunoSEQ multiplex PCR was the method, and the copy in TCRdb shows in-frame clones only, minus some. Among hundreds of thousands of clones listed, roughly 90% were seen once. The CDR3 is 13 amino acids. Germline V gives CDR1 LNHDA, CDR2 SQIVND (reference sequence). With 6 bases removed from V and 1 base from J, the gap between germline ends came to 9 bases. The TCR comes from a person aged 18 to 65 who received the Ad26.COV2.S COVID-19 vaccine or a placebo. The rearrangement uses TRBV19 and TRBJ2-5; D might be TRBD2 (6 bases). The sample was peripheral blood, taken in a trial of Ad26.COV2.S vaccine versus placebo. CDR3 nucleotide sequence: TGTGCCAGTAGGGGAGGCTCCCAAGAGACCCAGTACTTC. Translation: CASRGGSQETQYF.